The 21 T cell receptor beta chains below all came from one sample that was sequenced in a study of OX40 agonist ivuxolimab in advanced cancers. Measured with immunoSEQ multiplex PCR; TCRdb has only the in-frame clones, and not every one. The sample has under 65,000 clones; about 89% are singletons. The sample consisted of CD4+ or CD8+ T cells sorted from blood, taken in a trial of the OX40 agonist ivuxolimab. Source of these receptors: an adult with an advanced solid tumor such as melanoma, head and neck, liver or kidney cancer.

This chain connects TRBV11-3 to TRBJ1-4; the D is unclear. The CDR3 extends over 14 amino acids. Germline values: CDR1 SGHNT, CDR2 YENEEA. V shed 4 bases and J shed 15 bases, with 21 bases lying between them. In DNA form, the CDR3 reads TGTGCCAGCAGCTCGATGTATCTGAGGAGAGGCTTGTTTTTT. It is translated as CASSSMYLRRGLFF.

This chain uses TRBV20-1 with TRBJ2-7; no reliable D call. Germline V gene sequence: CDR1 DFQATT, CDR2 SNEGSKA (reference sequence). V dropped 4 bases and J dropped 2 bases, with 6 bases sitting between them. The CDR3 length is 11 residues. The DNA of the CDR3 is TGCAGTGCTACTCCGGCCTACGAGCAGTACTTC. It yields the protein CSATPAYEQYF.

This CDR3 reads CSVEDQDRGYGYTF. As DNA, the CDR3 is TGCAGCGTTGAAGACCAGGACAGGGGCTATGGCTACACCTTC. This chain joins TRBV29-1 and TRBJ1-2; 9 bases map to TRBD1. The CDR3 is made up of 14 amino acids. Germline V gene lookup returns CDR1 SQVTM and CDR2 ANQGSEA. V lost 0 bases to trimming and J lost 4 bases; unmatched junction nucleotides: 3.

The CDR3 DNA reads as TGTGCCAGCTCACCGGGGGACTACAATGAGCAGTTCTTC. Translating it yields CASSPGDYNEQFF. This chain links TRBV18 with TRBJ2-1, with D perhaps matching TRBD1 or TRBD2 (5 bases each). The V end was cut by 3 bases, the J end by 3 bases, with 6 bases between. The CDR3 has 13 residues. Looked up from germline, CDR1 is KGHSH and CDR2 is LQKENI.

V is TRBV7-6 and J is TRBJ1-4; 7 positions agree with TRBD1. The length of the CDR3 is 16 residues. V dropped 2 bases and J dropped 4; count of bases not matched to a gene: 7. Germline V gene lookup returns CDR1 SGHVS and CDR2 FNYEAQ. CDR3 nucleotides: TGTGCCAGCAGCTTAATCCCCGGGACAGATAATGAAAAACTGTTTTTT. Protein product: CASSLIPGTDNEKLFF.

The V and J genes are TRBV10-3 and TRBJ2-3, with D possibly being TRBD1 (6 bases). The ends were cut back, 3 bases at V and 1 base at J, with 8 bases in the middle. The CDR3 is 14 residues long. Germline CDR1 ENHRY, CDR2 SYGVKD. CDR3 sequence reads: CAISEQGGTDTQYF. CDR3 sequence (DNA): TGTGCCATCAGTGAACAGGGAGGCACAGATACGCAGTATTTT.

The rearrangement links TRBV5-6 to TRBJ1-2; D ambiguous. V was shortened by 0 bases and J by 4 bases, with 4 bases between the two germline ends. The germline gives CDR1 SGHDT, CDR2 YYEEEE. This CDR3 region has 12 residues. CDR3 loop: CASSLERYGYTF. CDR3 bases: TGTGCCAGCAGCTTGGAACGCTATGGCTACACCTTC.

The chain joins TRBV7-9 to TRBJ1-6; D call uncertain. Trimming left V 2 bases short and J 5 bases short, with 4 bases between. The CDR3 is made up of 13 amino acids. Germline CDR1 is SEHNR and CDR2 is FQNEAQ (reference sequence). CDR3 region: CASSLRDNSPLHF. In DNA form, the CDR3 reads TGTGCCAGCAGCTTAAGGGATAATTCACCCCTCCACTTT.

The chain recombines TRBV11-2 with TRBJ1-2, with 10 bases fitting TRBD1. Germline assignment: CDR1 SGHAT and CDR2 FQNNGV. The CDR3 extends over 13 amino acids. V lost 4 bases, J lost 8 bases, and 4 bases stayed unmatched. The CDR3 nucleotides read TGTGCCAGCAGCTCCTCGACAGGGGGCGGCTACACCTTC. Translation gives CASSSSTGGGYTF. Looking up the rest from reference TRBV11-2 and TRBJ1-2 gives the full variable domain: EAGVAQSPRYKIIEKRQSVAFWCNPISGHATLYWYQQILGQGPKLLIQFQNNGVVDDSQLPKDRFSAERLKGVDSTLKIQPAKLEDSAVYLCASSSSTGGGYTFGSGTRLTVV.

The rearrangement links TRBV28 to TRBJ2-7; 8 bases line up with TRBD1. The trim removed 2 bases at V and 3 bases at J, leaving 9 bases unmatched. Germline V gives CDR1 MDHEN, CDR2 SYDVKM. This CDR3 region has 16 residues. The CDR3 bases are TGTGCCAGCAGTTTAGGCGGAAGGACAGGGAACTACGAGCAGTACTTC. Protein sequence: CASSLGGRTGNYEQYF. The full variable domain, completed using reference TRBV28 and TRBJ2-7, is DVKVTQSSRYLVKRTGEKVFLECVQDMDHENMFWYRQDPGLGLRLIYFSYDVKMKEKGDIPEGYSVSREKKERFSLILESASTNQTSMYLCASSLGGRTGNYEQYFGPGTRLTVT.

J is TRBJ2-5 and V is TRBV6-1; tentatively, D is TRBD1 (5 bases). The V and J ends lost 8 bases and 5 bases respectively, with 9 bases between them. This CDR3 is 11 amino acids long. Germline V gene sequence: CDR1 MNHNS, CDR2 SASEGT. CDR3 sequence reads: CASYRLETQYF. The CDR3 region has the DNA TGTGCCAGCTACAGGTTGGAGACCCAGTACTTC.

The CDR3 coding sequence is TGTGCCAGCAGCTTTACTTTCCCGCGACAGGGACATGGCGGGGAGCTGTTTTTT. Its translation: CASSFTFPRQGHGGELFF. V and J are TRBV7-9 and TRBJ2-2; the match to TRBD1 covers 7 bases. V lost 3 bases to trimming and J lost 7 bases; unmatched junction nucleotides: 17. The germline CDR1 and CDR2 sequences are SEHNR and FQNEAQ (reference sequence). The CDR3 length is 18 residues.

This chain joins TRBV5-1 and TRBJ2-7; D unresolved. V shed 0 bases and J shed 3 bases, with 13 bases lying between them. The CDR3 has 15 amino acids. Germline-derived CDR1 and CDR2 are SGHRS and YFSETQ. CDR3 sequence reads: CASSLGSTLLYEQYF. As DNA, the CDR3 is TGCGCCAGCAGCTTGGGCAGCACCCTACTCTACGAGCAGTACTTC.

The chain is built from TRBV2 and TRBJ1-1; no clear D. The CDR3 covers 15 residues. Trimming pared 0 bases from V and 0 bases from J, leaving 8 bases between. CDR1 and CDR2 from the germline V gene are SNHLY and FYNNEI. CDR3 DNA sequence: TGTGCCAGCAGTGAAGCGCATGGGATGAACACTGAAGCTTTCTTT. It is translated as CASSEAHGMNTEAFF.

This chain joins TRBV12-1 and TRBJ2-4; the table's D gene call, TRBD2, was not cross checked with the DNA. TRBV12-1 is assigned pseudogene status. The length of the CDR3 is 18 residues. This CDR3 reads CASSFVTSGGLAKNIQYF. The CDR3 nucleotides are TGTGCCAGCAGCTTTGTTACTAGCGGGGGCTTAGCCAAAAACATTCAGTACTTC.

The rearrangement uses TRBV19 and TRBJ2-5, with TRBD2 matching 12 bases. The tail of the sequence fits TRBJ2-7 better, so the J call may be wrong. This CDR3 region has 18 residues. Germline values: CDR1 LNHDA, CDR2 SQIVND (reference sequence). The CDR3 DNA follows: TGTGCCAGTAGTATCCCCCCTCTGACTAGCGGGAGAAGTCACGAGCAGTACTTC. The encoded protein is CASSIPPLTSGRSHEQYF.

The genes are TRBV28 and TRBJ2-1; 7 bases map to TRBD1. The V gene end was trimmed by 3 bases and the J gene end by 4 bases; junction bases not matched to a gene: 3. Per germline, CDR1 MDHEN and CDR2 SYDVKM. The CDR3 loop spans 14 amino acids. CDR3 DNA sequence: TGTGCCAGCAGTTTTGGGACAGCTTACAATGAGCAGTTCTTC. It translates to CASSFGTAYNEQFF.

The J gene is TRBJ1-1, the V gene TRBV27; no clear D gene. V was clipped by 2 bases and J by 5 bases, with 9 bases between them. Per the germline V gene, CDR1 is MNHEY and CDR2 is SMNVEV (reference sequence). The CDR3 is 13 residues long. CDR3 loop: CASSLNRGTEAFF. The DNA of the CDR3 is TGTGCCAGCAGTTTAAACAGAGGGACTGAAGCTTTCTTT.

CDR3: CASSFEGVGATGTDTQYF. CDR3 DNA: TGCGCCAGCAGCTTTGAAGGCGTCGGCGCGACCGGCACAGATACGCAGTATTTT. The rearrangement joins TRBV5-1 to TRBJ2-3; D gene uncertain. Germline values: CDR1 SGHRS, CDR2 YFSETQ. The CDR3 is made up of 18 amino acids. V was clipped by 2 bases and J by 1 base, with 20 bases between them.

The rearrangement links TRBV5-6 to TRBJ1-1; D unclear. V was clipped by 4 bases and J by 2 bases, with 15 bases between them. Germline V gives CDR1 SGHDT, CDR2 YYEEEE. The CDR3 sequence is 15 residues long. CDR3 sequence: CASSAMPTSNTEAFF. In DNA form, the CDR3 reads TGTGCCAGCAGCGCCATGCCGACCAGCAACACTGAAGCTTTCTTT.

The chain employs TRBV4-2 and TRBJ2-2; 9 nucleotides match TRBD2. Per germline, CDR1 LGHNA and CDR2 YNFKEQ. The CDR3 has 15 amino acids. With V trimmed by 4 bases and J by 4 bases, 4 bases remained unmatched. The CDR3 nucleotides are TGTGCCAGCAGCCGCGGGGGGGCAGGCACCGGGGAGCTGTTTTTT. Translation gives CASSRGGAGTGELFF.